This TCR beta chain came from a study of graft-versus-host responses after intestinal transplantation. Study-level information: Recipients had multivisceral, liver-intestinal, or isolated intestinal transplants. Anti-thymocyte globulin induction preceded roughly 3 years of tacrolimus and steroid maintenance in all recipients. Findings and caveats of the study: The authors found GvH clones in recipient marrow, some appearing first in ileum or blood. Declines in HvG clones occurring early post-transplant were associated with peak circulating GvH clone levels.

A word on this clone: The antigen remains unidentified.

Data came from immunoSEQ multiplex PCR; TCRdb stores just in-frame clones and leaves some out. The data hold some 130,000 clones, with roughly 95% observed a single time. Germline trimming cut 1 base from V and 4 bases from J; bases unmatched to any gene: 8. The CDR3 is 16 residues long. CDR1 SGHAT and CDR2 FQNNGV come from the germline V gene. This receptor was identified in a human donor who received an intestinal transplant. The sample here was unstimulated CD8+ T cells sorted from spleen or lymph node cells, taken before intestinal transplant. The chain couples TRBV11-2 to TRBJ1-1, with TRBD1 identical over 8 bases. The DNA for the CDR3 is TGTGCCAGCAGCTTAGCACAGGGGGGTGAGAGCACTGAAGCTTTCTTT. Translation: CASSLAQGGESTEAFF.